A single sample gave rise to the 19 T cell receptor beta chains below, sequenced in a study of blood T cell repertoires in COVID-19 (TCRdb year 2020). Libraries were constructed by the immunoSEQ multiplex PCR assay. Here the immuneACCESS table is served through TCRdb, limited to in-frame sequences with V and J called. Missing clones are a known gap in these copies; in checked studies unresolved V genes cover under half, and the rest lacks a known reason. The sample records approximately 170,000 clones, under 85% of which are singletons. The leading ten clones occupy 10% to 15% of the sample. Material: peripheral blood. All receptors derive from a man between 65 and 85 years old who had recovered from COVID-19.

The chain joins TRBV9 to TRBJ2-7; D uncertain. Trimming stripped 4 bases from V and 0 bases from J, with 14 bases between. The CDR3 runs to 15 residues. Germline V gene data show CDR1 as SGDLS and CDR2 as YYNGEE. This chain's CDR3 is CASSPRRESSYEQYF. Here the CDR3 DNA reads TGTGCCAGCAGCCCCCGGAGAGAAAGCTCCTACGAGCAGTACTTC. The variable domain in full, with the rest retrieved from reference TRBV9 and TRBJ2-7, is DSGVTQTPKHLITATGQRVTLRCSPRSGDLSVYWYQQSLDQGLQFLIQYYNGEERAKGNILERFSAQQFPDLHSELNLSSLELGDSALYFCASSPRRESSYEQYFGPGTRLTVT.

The chain employs TRBV4-1 and TRBJ2-1; 7 bases line up with TRBD2. The CDR3 is 17 residues long. Germline V CDR1 and CDR2: MGHRA, YSYEKL. V dropped 0 bases and J dropped 13; count of bases not matched to a gene: 18. CDR3 bases: TGCGCCAGCAGCCAAGACCCAAATCCCCTTCCCGGGAGGTATCAGTTCTTC. Translation gives CASSQDPNPLPGRYQFF.

The chain couples TRBV11-2 to TRBJ2-3, with D perhaps matching TRBD2 (5 bases). This CDR3 spans 11 amino acids. Trimming left V 1 base short and J 11 bases short, with 7 bases between. Germline V gene sequence: CDR1 SGHAT, CDR2 FQNNGV. The CDR3 DNA sequence: TGTGCCAGCAGCTTAGCCGGAGGGCAGTATTTT. This gives the protein CASSLAGGQYF.

This clone occurred once. The V call is TRBV6-6, the J call TRBJ1-2; D perhaps matches TRBD1 (6 bases). Germline V lookup: CDR1 MNHNY, CDR2 SVGAGI (reference sequence). This CDR3 is built from 13 residues. Trimming stripped 7 bases from V and 4 bases from J, with 13 bases between. CDR3 nucleotides: TGTGCCAGCAACCTCGACAGGCTCTATGGCTACACCTTC. It is translated as CASNLDRLYGYTF.

This sequence joins TRBV28 and TRBJ2-3, with a weak D call TRBD2 (7 bases). Germline lookup yields CDR1 MDHEN and CDR2 SYDVKM. The CDR3 is 17 amino acids. Trimming took off 1 base at V and 0 bases at J, with 14 bases between the two ends. The CDR3 here is CASSLSSAGASTDTQYF. The CDR3 region has the DNA TGTGCCAGCAGTTTATCGTCCGCGGGGGCGAGCACAGATACGCAGTATTTT.

The V gene is TRBV12-3 or TRBV12-4, the J gene TRBJ2-1; possible D gene TRBD1, 5 bases. This CDR3 has 12 residues. Trimming removed 7 bases from V and 9 bases from J, with 13 bases in between. CDR3 residues: CASTADGAEQFF. In DNA form, the CDR3 reads TGTGCCAGCACCGCTGATGGGGCTGAGCAGTTCTTC.

The table lists this clone with a few counts. The rearrangement joins TRBV18 to TRBJ1-5, with D perhaps TRBD1 (6 bases). This CDR3 comprises 14 residues. Trimming pared 4 bases from V and 2 bases from J, leaving 9 bases between. Germline lookup yields CDR1 KGHSH and CDR2 LQKENI. The CDR3 loop reads CASSQQGGNQPQHF. In nucleotides, the CDR3 is TGTGCCAGCTCACAACAGGGAGGCAATCAGCCCCAGCATTTT.

The chain recombines TRBV6-1 with TRBJ2-2; 8 bases agree with TRBD1. This CDR3 is 15 amino acids long. V trimming: 2 bases; J trimming: 4 bases; junction bases outside the gene matches: 3. From germline, CDR1 is MNHNS and CDR2 SASEGT. CDR3 loop: CASSESGGPTGELFF. The CDR3 DNA is TGTGCCAGCAGTGAATCAGGGGGCCCCACCGGGGAGCTGTTTTTT.

This chain links TRBV21-1 with TRBJ2-7; the D segment call TRBD1 is taken from the table without a DNA check. TRBV21-1 is deemed a pseudogene. CDR3 length: 14 residues. The CDR3 loop is CASTTQAARLEQYF. As DNA, the CDR3 is TGTGCCAGCACCACACAGGCGGCGCGTCTGGAGCAGTACTTC.

The table lists this clone with a count of one. The chain employs TRBV5-4 and TRBJ2-2, with D perhaps matching TRBD1 (7 bases). V was shortened by 2 bases and J by 6 bases, with 14 bases between the two germline ends. The germline gives CDR1 SGHNT, CDR2 YYREEE (reference sequence). CDR3 size: 15 residues. This CDR3 reads CASSFRQGGAGELFF. DNA of the CDR3: TGTGCCAGCAGCTTTCGACAGGGCGGGGCCGGGGAGCTGTTTTTT.

The CDR3 nucleotides read TGTGCCTGGAGTGTACAGGGGGGCAGGGTTCGAGCTTTCTTT. Translating gives CAWSVQGGRVRAFF. V usage is TRBV30 and J usage is TRBJ1-1, with 8 bases aligning to TRBD1. The V segment lost 0 bases and the J segment 10 bases; nucleotides outside the gene matches: 10. The CDR3 is made up of 14 amino acids. The germline CDR1 and CDR2 sequences are GTSNPN and SVGIG (reference sequence).

This clone was seen once. The V gene is TRBV29-1, the J gene TRBJ1-4; maybe TRBD1 (5 bases). V was cut by 4 bases and J by 5 bases, with 11 bases left in between. Looked up from germline, CDR1 is SQVTM and CDR2 is ANQGSEA. The CDR3 totals 13 residues. This chain's CDR3 is CSVGVRENEKLFF. The DNA for the CDR3 is TGCAGCGTTGGTGTCAGGGAAAATGAAAAACTGTTTTTT.

The V call is TRBV3-1 (or the pseudogene TRBV3-2), the J call TRBJ1-1; 7 bases line up with TRBD1. The germline gives CDR1 LGHDT, CDR2 YNNKEL (reference sequence). The CDR3 is 14 residues long. V dropped 4 bases and J dropped 1; count of bases not matched to a gene: 3. CDR3 sequence: CASSLRDRNTEAFF. The CDR3 DNA reads as TGTGCCAGCAGCCTCCGGGACAGGAACACTGAAGCTTTCTTT.

The chain recombines TRBV2 with TRBJ1-5, with 9 nucleotides matching TRBD1. The J segment lost 5 bases and the V segment lost 5 bases, leaving 4 bases of the junction unmatched. Germline CDR1 reads SNHLY; CDR2 reads FYNNEI. The CDR3 runs to 14 residues. The CDR3 here is CASSRGQGHQPQHF. CDR3 nucleotide sequence: TGTGCCAGCAGTCGGGGACAGGGTCATCAGCCCCAGCATTTT.

The CDR3 DNA sequence: TGTGCCAGCAGTTACTCCGGGACTAGCGTGTACGAGCAGTACTTC. Residues: CASSYSGTSVYEQYF. The chain couples TRBV6-2 or TRBV6-3 to TRBJ2-7, with TRBD2 matching 10 bases. Germline V CDR1 and CDR2: MNHEY, SVGEGT. Trimming took 0 bases from V and 4 from J; bases not matched to a gene: 3. This CDR3 has 15 residues.

This clone was recorded once. The chain combines TRBV12-2 with TRBJ1-5; the table's TRBD1 call for D was not verified on the DNA. TRBV12-2 is a pseudogene segment. There are 16 residues in the CDR3. The CDR3 sequence is CASRPRDTFSNQPQHF. The DNA of the CDR3 is TGTGCAAGTCGCCCGAGAGACACCTTCAGCAATCAGCCCCAGCATTTT.

The rearrangement uses TRBV6-6 and TRBJ2-1, with D unclear. Germline-derived CDR1 and CDR2 are MNHNY and SVGAGI (reference sequence). Trimming removed 1 base from V and 0 bases from J, with 10 bases in between. The CDR3 totals 16 residues. The CDR3 reads CASSYWQASSYNEQFF. The CDR3 DNA is TGTGCCAGCAGTTACTGGCAGGCCAGCTCCTACAATGAGCAGTTCTTC.

The chain employs TRBV15 and TRBJ2-1; 10 positions agree with TRBD2. This CDR3 is built from 16 residues. From germline, CDR1 is LNHNV and CDR2 YYDKDF (reference sequence). Trimming at V came to 0 bases and at J to 7 bases, leaving 6 bases not matched to a gene. The CDR3 sequence: CATSRDYSGRRNEQFF. The CDR3 DNA sequence: TGTGCCACCAGCAGAGATTATAGCGGGAGGAGGAATGAGCAGTTCTTC.

The chain carries TRBV27 and TRBJ1-6, with 8 bases fitting TRBD1. CDR3 size: 17 residues. Germline CDR1 and CDR2: MNHEY and SMNVEV (reference sequence). V trimming: 5 bases; J trimming: 6 bases; junction bases outside the gene matches: 12. For the CDR3, the DNA is TGTGCCAGCAGTATGCAGCCGGACAGGGCGATTAATTCACCCCTCCACTTT. It yields the protein CASSMQPDRAINSPLHF.